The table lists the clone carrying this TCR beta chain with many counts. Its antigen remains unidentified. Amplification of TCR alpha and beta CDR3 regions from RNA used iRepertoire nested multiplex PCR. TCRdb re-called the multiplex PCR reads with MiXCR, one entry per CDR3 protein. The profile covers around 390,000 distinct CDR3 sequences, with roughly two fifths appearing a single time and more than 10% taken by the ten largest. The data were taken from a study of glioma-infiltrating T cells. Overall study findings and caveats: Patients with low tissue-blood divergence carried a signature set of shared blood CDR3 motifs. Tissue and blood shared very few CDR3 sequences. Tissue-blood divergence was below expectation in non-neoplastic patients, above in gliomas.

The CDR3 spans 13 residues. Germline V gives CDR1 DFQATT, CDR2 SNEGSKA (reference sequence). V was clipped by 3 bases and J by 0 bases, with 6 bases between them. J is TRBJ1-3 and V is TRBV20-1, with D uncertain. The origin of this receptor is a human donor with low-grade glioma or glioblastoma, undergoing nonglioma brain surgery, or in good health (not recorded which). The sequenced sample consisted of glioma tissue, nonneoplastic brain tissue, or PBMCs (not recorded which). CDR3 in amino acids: CSARMSSGNTIYF. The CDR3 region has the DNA TGCAGTGCTAGGATGAGCTCTGGAAACACCATATATTTT.